Listed here is a single TCR beta chain. The antigen it recognizes is unknown. No clone much larger than this one lies a single base away; base qualities are absent. This sample was included in a study of cytomegalovirus exposure and HLA in healthy donors (dated by TCRdb to the late 2010s). Background for the entire study: An earlier analysis of roughly 570 of the donors reported 276 Gb of sequence data and 117 million unique TCR beta sequences obtained from some 200 million T cells. An early release covering over 500 HLA-typed donors comprised about 320 gigabases of sequencing data and about 90 million unique TCR sequences. Among the approximately 400 genotyped donors, more than 70% belonged to the genetic ancestry cluster associated with self-reported Caucasian donors. The study aimed to test whether cataloging public T cell receptors could reveal signatures of past pathogen exposure. Using immunosequencing, the study profiled T cell repertoires from around 680 subjects and related those repertoires to cytomegalovirus serostatus. Besides the first cohort of roughly 700 subjects, a separate validation cohort made up of 120 or so different subjects was used. To predict cytomegalovirus infection status, the study combined high-throughput TCR immunosequencing, statistical association of individual TCRs with disease status, and machine learning. To study patterns of TCR occurrence, a later analysis re-analyzed previously published TCR beta repertoires from 600 to 750 donors and added high-resolution HLA genotyping. The later analysis used no new phenotypic data to find candidate immune exposures, relying instead on TCR beta sequences and their occurrence across donors. In an earlier analysis of 587 of the donors, high-throughput TCR beta sequencing was used to judge whether each TCR beta V gene segment behaved as functional or pseudogenic. Donor age, sex, ethnicity and CMV serostatus were compiled together with the repertoire data. A later genetic analysis used genome-wide SNP genotypes for about 55% of the 666 donors, treating that subset as a discovery cohort. Every repertoire in the discovery cohort had been generated on one and the same sequencing platform. Class I and class II HLA loci were covered by the typing at four-digit resolution. Typing coverage differed by locus: A, B, C, DRB1 and DQB1 were typed in about 620-640 donors, DQA1 in 500 to 550, DPA1 in 600 to 610, and DPB1 in approximately 450. Because of strong linkage in the cohort, roughly five DR-DQ haplotypes were treated as single units for association and clustering. On average, around 240,000 unique TCR beta nucleotide sequences were sequenced per donor among fewer than 500 genotyped donors of the cohort, with about 17% of those sequences being non-productive.

Library preparation used the immunoSEQ multiplex PCR assay. For the multiplex PCR, a mixture combining 60 forward primers for TCR Vbeta segments and 13 reverse primers for TCR Jbeta segments was used. The CDR3 region of rearranged TCR beta genes was amplified from genomic DNA by a multiplex PCR assay. Amplified TCR beta libraries were sequenced as 87-base-pair reads on the Illumina HiSeq System. The source study handled its data this way. A later analysis counted about 80 million unique TCR beta chains across the 550 to 700 repertoires, and around 12 million of these chains were shared by at least two donors. A nearest-neighbor algorithm error-corrected the raw reads and collapsed the reads into unique sequences, merging closely related sequences to remove PCR and sequencing errors. Alignment of CDR3 sequences to IMGT reference sequences was used to assign V, D and J gene segments. For a sequence to be retained, a match of at least six nucleotides was required to both a V gene segment and a J gene segment. Rearrangements were classified as productive when the CDR3 lacked stop codons and remained in frame with V and J, and all other rearrangements were classified as non-productive. Following IMGT convention, CDR3 was defined as the stretch from the second conserved V-encoded cysteine up to the conserved J-encoded phenylalanine. The earlier analysis of about 560 of the donors excluded any sequence lacking an unambiguous match to a single V gene segment. In an earlier analysis of several hundred of the donors, V segments were called functional above 56.7% productive rearrangements and were called segregating when the between-donor standard deviation exceeded 5%. A statistical classification framework was developed to diagnose cytomegalovirus status using the catalog of TCR beta chain sequences. In a later analysis, TCR nucleotide sequences were compared against IMGT/GENE-DB human TR gene sequences so that V and J genes could be assigned. The TCRdist pipeline was used in a later analysis to assign CDR3 sequences and most-parsimonious VDJ recombination scenarios. In a later analysis, each TCR beta chain was defined by its CDR3 amino acid sequence together with its V-gene family, and reads without a unique V-gene family were excluded. A later analysis removed 500 to 650 highly shared, low-generation-probability nucleotide sequences to deal with suspected cross-contamination and a sequencing artifact. In a later analysis, a clonal expansion index was calculated for each public chain from normalized within-repertoire ranks of inferred template counts. A later analysis computed generation probabilities with a VDJ recombination model fitted to out-of-frame rearrangements, and checked the results against IGoR. In a later analysis, hypergeometric tests were used to score TCR-TCR, TCR-HLA and TCR-CMV co-occurrence, with a repertoire-size bias correction applied to TCR pairs. False discovery rates were estimated in a later analysis by permuting HLA or CMV assignments 20 times. In a later analysis, co-occurring TCRs were grouped with DBSCAN, and TCRdist sequence similarity was added when clustering was performed within HLA-allele-positive subsets. For co-occurrence clustering, repertoires with fewer than 30,000 or more than 120,000 public chains were excluded, along with five or six repertoires with anomalous nucleotide sharing. The source is immuneACCESS, and TCRdb retained only in-frame sequences with V and J called. Part of the clones is not carried over; for the studies checked, unresolved V genes explain less than half of this, and the remainder is unexplained. That table gives V, J and clone size, and the DNA gave D and trimming. Present in this sample are roughly 98,000 clones, roughly 74% of which were seen just once. Of the sample, 11% to 15% falls within the top ten clones.

The study at large found these results: The study gave a list of about 160 TCR beta chains associated with cytomegalovirus. The only immune exposure information available for the cohort was CMV serostatus. A further reported finding was that TCR beta sequences accurately predicted the HLA-A and HLA-B alleles for most subjects in the first cohort. The sequencing pipeline was judged likely to have produced a cluster of highly shared sequence variants as a technical artifact. A later analysis associated 16,951 TCR beta sequences with specific HLA alleles at a false discovery rate of 0.05. The presence/absence analyses assumed that sequencing depth was roughly uniform across donors, and that assumption may not be true. In a later analysis, HLA-associated TCR beta chains were found to be more clonally expanded and to have lower generation probabilities than equally common non-associated chains. The earlier analysis of approximately 560 of the donors excluded 15 to 20 rarely observed V segments, including chromosome 9 orphons, because counts were too low. Because some donors lacked HLA typing at each locus, the association tests relied only on the typed subset. A later analysis found that most CMV-associated TCR beta chains appeared HLA-restricted, with HLA associations seemingly driven largely by CMV exposure. An earlier analysis of some 560 of the donors showed that most TCR beta V segments appeared in productive rearrangements either about 90% or about 30% of the time, which broadly matched IMGT annotations. Correlated functional status among segregating V segments might be attributable to linkage disequilibrium, but an unknown experimental factor could not be ruled out. In a later analysis, the rate of TCR association differed among HLA loci, with DRB1 alleles having the most associated TCRs and HLA-C alleles having the fewest. In this cohort, only TCR beta chains were sequenced, and detectable features were limited by the absence of alpha or paired-chain data. The 87-base-pair reads could not distinguish some IMGT-functional V segments, including TRBV6-2 and TRBV6-3, so those segments were excluded. A later genetic analysis reported fewer N-insertions in productive TCRs among donors in an Asian-associated ancestry cluster than the approximately 700-donor mean. Strong co-occurrence of HLA alleles, especially DR and DQ, made assigning TCR associations to individual alleles difficult. A later analysis reported that several top co-occurrence clusters appeared linked to parvovirus B19, influenza, CMV and Epstein-Barr virus. V-gene and J-gene trimming of TCR beta chains was associated with a missense DCLRE1C variant in a later genetic analysis, and the association was replicated in an independent cohort. The classifier was reported to diagnose cytomegalovirus status with high specificity and sensitivity in both the original cohort and the validation cohort. Most TCR sequences were seen in very few donors, while some public TCRs were found in many individuals. The authors suggested that the approach could potentially be generalized to other disease states and immunological phenotypes. A few of the identified cytomegalovirus-associated TCR beta chains were confirmed in vitro to be specific for cytomegalovirus antigens.

The cohort comprised 670 or so healthy bone marrow donors. Cohort members were all nominally healthy when sampled, although unrecorded immune exposures were likely present. The donor was CMV seropositive and was included in the group of 290 or so seropositive cohort members. A peripheral blood sample was collected from each donor, and TCR beta sequencing was performed on peripheral blood mononuclear cells. The Qiagen DNeasy Blood Extraction Kit was used to extract genomic DNA from the blood cell samples. The CDR3, cysteine through phenylalanine, is 14 amino acids long. The only DNA kept is the CDR3, 42 bases in frame from the first base. V is cut by 5 bases and J by 2 bases, and the space between the germline ends is 10 bases. CDR1 and CDR2 were assigned from the germline V gene as MDHEN and SYDVKM.

Sequences were obtained from PBMCs. The rearrangement joined TRBV28 to TRBJ2-1, with TRBD1 as a weak D call on 5 bases. This TCR derives from a woman in her sixties or seventies in good health and CMV-seropositive. For the CDR3, the sequence is CASSLATAYNEQFF. The bases are TGTGCCAGCAGTCTCGCGACAGCCTACAATGAGCAGTTCTTC.